This T cell receptor beta chain appears in the sequencing data of a study of CD8+ T cells in alopecia areata. The authors extracted RNA and reverse transcribed it into cDNA as the sequencing template. Assay used: immunoSEQ multiplex PCR; TCRdb lists only in-frame clones, some missing. The sample has 180,000 or so clones, roughly 46% seen once; the top ten hold roughly a tenth. With V trimmed by 7 bases and J by 4 bases, 9 bases remained unmatched. The CDR3 runs 16 residues. CDR1 and CDR2 (germline): SEHNR, FQNEAQ (reference sequence). Treatment described: oral pan-JAK inhibitor, 5-10 mg twice daily. The sequence came from a human donor with alopecia areata. The sample in question was CD8+ T cells sorted from blood, obtained at week 52, from a patient treated with tofacitinib. The chain has TRBV7-9 and TRBJ2-1; 11 bases fit TRBD2. Here the CDR3 reads CASNPPLAGGYNEQFF. CDR3 nucleotide sequence: TGTGCCAGCAACCCCCCCCTAGCGGGGGGTTACAATGAGCAGTTCTTC.